The 18 T cell receptor beta chains below were found in one sample sequenced in a study of shared clonotypes between healthy human individuals (dated by TCRdb to about 2020). The library was obtained by the immunoSEQ multiplex PCR assay. TCRdb obtained this table from immuneACCESS and retained in-frame rearrangements with V and J assigned. These tables miss some clones; where compared with another copy, unresolved V genes account for less than half of the shortfall, and the remainder is unexplained. The sample has about 560,000 clones on record, about 80% of them singletons. The biggest ten clones account for approximately 12% of the sample. Sequences were obtained from PBMCs. These receptors came from a woman aged 40 to 49 in good health. Some clones in this sample may be carry-over from other donors' samples.

This clone was detected only once. The gene calls are TRBV27 and TRBJ2-2; weak D call: TRBD2 (5 bases). The germline V gene encodes CDR1 MNHEY and CDR2 SMNVEV (reference sequence). The V end lost 2 bases, the J end lost 5 bases, and 15 bases lay between the germline ends. The CDR3 is 16 residues long. The CDR3 region is CASSLLAHLGTGELFF. CDR3 DNA sequence: TGTGCCAGCAGTTTACTAGCCCATTTGGGGACCGGGGAGCTGTTTTTT.

This chain links TRBV7-2 with TRBJ2-7; tentative D call: TRBD2 (5 bases). V was shortened by 1 base and J by 0 bases, with 13 bases between the two germline ends. This CDR3 region has 16 residues. Germline V gives CDR1 SGHTA, CDR2 FQGNSA. As DNA, the CDR3 is TGTGCCAGCAGCTTAGTGGCTAGAGGGAGCTCCTACGAGCAGTACTTC. Protein product: CASSLVARGSSYEQYF.

For the CDR3, the DNA is TGTGCCAGCAGCTTAACTACAGGGCCCAATCAGCCCCAGCATTTT. This codes for CASSLTTGPNQPQHF. The genes are TRBV7-2 and TRBJ1-5; D possibly corresponds to TRBD1 (6 bases). CDR3 length equals 15 residues. V lost 2 bases and J 3 bases, leaving 11 bases between the germline ends. Germline loops: CDR1 SGHTA, CDR2 FQGNSA.

The chain uses TRBV28 and TRBJ2-1; 10 positions agree with TRBD2. The V segment lost 3 bases and the J segment 6 bases; nucleotides outside the gene matches: 5. Germline CDR1 MDHEN, CDR2 SYDVKM. The CDR3 is 15 amino acids. CDR3 nucleotide sequence: TGTGCCAGCAGTTTGCCTAGCGGGAGAGGCAATGAGCAGTTCTTC. Translated, it gives CASSLPSGRGNEQFF.

The chain carries TRBV2 and TRBJ1-1; D remains unclear. Germline V gene lookup returns CDR1 SNHLY and CDR2 FYNNEI. This CDR3 comprises 13 residues. The ends were cut back, 3 bases at V and 0 bases at J, with 5 bases in the middle. The DNA of the CDR3 is TGTGCCAGCAGTGATGGTTTGAACACTGAAGCTTTCTTT. This encodes CASSDGLNTEAFF.

The rearrangement joins TRBV11-2 to TRBJ2-7, with 7 bases aligning to TRBD1. The germline V gene encodes CDR1 SGHAT and CDR2 FQNNGV. The CDR3 extends over 14 amino acids. V shed 5 bases and J 3 bases; nucleotides not matched to a gene: 7. In DNA, the CDR3 is TGTGCCAGCAGCACGACAGGGCTAGGCTACGAGCAGTACTTC. This codes for CASSTTGLGYEQYF.

The rearrangement joins TRBV20-1 to TRBJ2-1; no reliable D call. V lost 3 bases, J lost 13 bases, and 10 bases lay in between. This CDR3 comprises 10 residues. Per the germline V gene, CDR1 is DFQATT and CDR2 is SNEGSKA (reference sequence). CDR3 coding DNA: TGCAGTGCTAGCGTGATTCATCAGTTCTTC. The encoded protein is CSASVIHQFF.

Comment on this clone: This CDR3 is also generated by other DNA sequences in the sample. The chain joins TRBV30 to TRBJ2-1; D is undetermined. V was trimmed by 0 bases and J by 4 bases, leaving 4 bases between them. The CDR3 loop spans 12 amino acids. The germline V gene encodes CDR1 GTSNPN and CDR2 SVGIG (reference sequence). As DNA, the CDR3 is TGTGCCTGGAGTGTTGGGTACAATGAGCAGTTCTTC. This encodes CAWSVGYNEQFF.

This clone was found a few times. The chain is built from TRBV28 and TRBJ1-2, with a possible D match to TRBD1 (5 bases). Trimming cost V 5 bases and J 8 bases, with 18 bases left between them. Germline V gene lookup returns CDR1 MDHEN and CDR2 SYDVKM. The CDR3 length is 14 residues. In DNA form, the CDR3 reads TGTGCCAGCAGTATCACCGGGACTACGGAAGGCTACACCTTC. It encodes CASSITGTTEGYTF.

The chain employs TRBV28 and TRBJ1-4; TRBD1 might be the D (5 bases). Germline CDR1 is MDHEN and CDR2 is SYDVKM. The CDR3 runs to 14 residues. V lost 5 bases to trimming and J lost 5 bases, with 12 bases between them. CDR3 nucleotides: TGTGCCAGCAGTCCCCGGTGGGGCAATGAAAAACTGTTTTTT. Translating it yields CASSPRWGNEKLFF.

This clone was observed a few times. This chain links TRBV2 with TRBJ1-4; D not resolved. The CDR3 is 14 residues long. The V and J ends lost 7 bases and 4 bases respectively, with 13 bases between them. Germline V gene data show CDR1 as SNHLY and CDR2 as FYNNEI. CDR3 sequence reads: CASILGTRNEKLFF. In DNA, the CDR3 is TGTGCCAGCATCCTCGGAACACGTAATGAAAAACTGTTTTTT.

The chain employs TRBV5-5 and TRBJ2-1; D might be TRBD2 (6 bases). V shed 4 bases and J shed 8 bases, with 19 bases lying between them. CDR3 length: 15 residues. CDR1 SGHKS and CDR2 YYEKEE come from the germline V gene (reference sequence). As DNA, the CDR3 is TGTGCCAGCAGCCAGTTGCTAGTGGGAGGTTATGAGCAGTTCTTC. Amino acids: CASSQLLVGGYEQFF.

The CDR3 sequence: CASSQDRVGEQYF. CDR3 nucleotides: TGCGCCAGCAGCCAGGACAGGGTAGGCGAGCAGTACTTC. This chain uses TRBV5-1 with TRBJ2-7, with 8 positions matching TRBD1. V trimming: 4 bases; J trimming: 6 bases; junction bases outside the gene matches: 6. Germline V CDR1 and CDR2: SGHRS, YFSETQ. This CDR3 has 13 residues. The full variable domain, in which reference TRBV5-1 and TRBJ2-7 provide the parts outside the CDR3, is KAGVTQTPRYLIKTRGQQVTLSCSPISGHRSVSWYQQTPGQGLQFLFEYFSETQRNKGNFPGRFSGRQFSNSRSEMNVSTLELGDSALYLCASSQDRVGEQYFGPGTRLTVT.

The rearrangement links TRBV30 to TRBJ1-6; D uncertain. The CDR3 contains 15 residues. CDR1 and CDR2 from the germline V gene are GTSNPN and SVGIG (reference sequence). Trimming removed 1 base from V and 6 bases from J, with 13 bases in between. The CDR3 region has the DNA TGTGCCTGGAGTGGCAGAATTCGCCTTAATTCACCCCTCCACTTT. It codes for CAWSGRIRLNSPLHF. The full variable domain, its missing parts supplied by reference TRBV30 and TRBJ1-6, is SQTIHQWPATLVQPVGSPLSLECTVEGTSNPNLYWYRQAAGRGLQLLFYSVGIGQISSEVPQNLSASRPQDRQFILSSKKLLLSDSGFYLCAWSGRIRLNSPLHFGNGTRLTVT.

The chain joins TRBV2 to TRBJ2-7, with 10 bases that match TRBD1. In germline, CDR1 is SNHLY, CDR2 FYNNEI. The junction had 2 bases not matched to a gene; V was cut back by 8 bases and J by 4 bases. The CDR3 length is 12 residues. The CDR3 DNA sequence: TGTGCCAGCCGGGACAGGGGTTACGAGCAGTACTTC. This translates into CASRDRGYEQYF.

The V and J genes are TRBV29-1 and TRBJ2-5, with 11 bases matching TRBD2. Trimming cost V 3 bases and J 5 bases; bases outside gene matches: 8. The length of the CDR3 is 15 residues. Germline V CDR1 and CDR2: SQVTM, ANQGSEA. The CDR3 here is CSVETSGTQRETQYF. The CDR3 DNA is TGCAGCGTTGAGACTAGCGGGACCCAAAGGGAGACCCAGTACTTC.

CDR3 protein: CSVRGSSYNEQFF. In DNA, the CDR3 is TGCAGCGTCAGGGGGAGCTCCTACAATGAGCAGTTCTTC. The J gene is TRBJ2-1, the V gene TRBV29-1; TRBD1 agrees at 7 bases. Germline V gene lookup returns CDR1 SQVTM and CDR2 ANQGSEA. The CDR3 sequence is 13 residues long. J was trimmed by 0 bases and V by 6 bases; bases with no gene match: 2.

V usage is TRBV5-1 and J usage is TRBJ1-5; 7 bases are shared with TRBD1. The CDR3 is 14 residues long. The V gene's germline CDR1 is SGHRS and CDR2 YFSETQ. V lost 4 bases and J lost 7; bases outside the gene matches: 8. This CDR3 is CASSPEGAEQPQHF. The CDR3 DNA follows: TGCGCCAGCAGCCCTGAGGGGGCGGAACAGCCCCAGCATTTT.